This T cell receptor beta chain is from a study of cytomegalovirus exposure and HLA in healthy donors. As to this clone: Antigen unknown.

Only in-frame clones appear in the TCRdb table, and some are missing; sequencing was by immunoSEQ multiplex PCR. This sample has some 75,000 clones, with 95% to 97% found just once. Study results and limitations: It was reportedly the case that the classifier diagnosed cytomegalovirus status with high specificity and sensitivity. Confirmation was obtained in vitro that three CMV-associated chains are specific for CMV antigens. The study put 150 to 200 TCR beta chains on its list as cytomegalovirus-associated.

The ends were cut back, 0 bases at V and 7 bases at J, with 10 bases in the middle. This CDR3 has 14 residues. Germline CDR1 is SGHRS and CDR2 is YFSETQ. The rearrangement uses TRBV5-1 and TRBJ1-4; the D is unclear. The sequence came from a woman aged 18 to 35 in good health and CMV-seronegative. Sequenced: PBMCs. The CDR3 protein is CASSLGGRGEKLFF. The DNA of the CDR3 is TGCGCCAGCAGCTTGGGAGGGAGAGGTGAAAAACTGTTTTTT.